Listed below are T cell receptor beta chains from one sample, sequenced in a study of human T cells and chemical hapten exposure. From the RACE reads, TCRdb called clonotypes with MiXCR, one entry per CDR3 protein. The data contain around 380,000 distinct CDR3 sequences, 5.5% of them seen just once; the ten biggest clones take up around 8.8%. This sample comprised whole blood, obtained in connection with sensitization to the hapten diphenylcyclopropenone (DPC). Every receptor here comes from a young woman with alopecia areata. Some clones in this sample may be carry-over from other donors' samples. Both conserved end residues are part of each CDR3. The order of the fields is clone size, V gene, J gene, D gene, CDR3 DNA, CDR3 protein. D genes are given only for firm matches. For some rows the clone size is stated as once, few or many, or as a class when expanded; others skip it.

clone size: many
V gene: TRBV11-3
J gene: TRBJ2-2
D gene: -
CDR3 DNA: TGTGCCAGCAGCCCCGCCGGGACTTCGAACACCGGGGAGCTGTTTTTT
CDR3 protein: CASSPAGTSNTGELFF

clone size: few
V gene: TRBV20-1
J gene: TRBJ1-1
D gene: -
CDR3 DNA: TGCAGTGCTCCCCGGAGCACTGAAGCTTTCTTT
CDR3 protein: CSAPRSTEAFF

clone size: many
V gene: TRBV7-2
J gene: TRBJ1-5
D gene: -
CDR3 DNA: TGTGCCAGCAGCTCCTCAGGGGCTAGTCAGCCCCAGCATTTT
CDR3 protein: CASSSSGASQPQHF

clone size: many
V gene: TRBV7-6
J gene: TRBJ2-1
D gene: -
CDR3 DNA: TGTGCCAGCAGCCAGACAGACAATGAGCAGTTCTTC
CDR3 protein: CASSQTDNEQFF

clone size: many
V gene: TRBV27
J gene: TRBJ2-1
D gene: -
CDR3 DNA: TGTGCCAGCAGTTTATCGAGAGCCGCCGCAAATGAGCAGTTCTTC
CDR3 protein: CASSLSRAAANEQFF

clone size: many
V gene: TRBV6-5
J gene: TRBJ2-7
D gene: TRBD1
CDR3 DNA: TGTGCCAGCAGCTCATCCGAGACAGGGTATAGGGCCTACGAGCAGTACTTC
CDR3 protein: CASSSSETGYRAYEQYF

clone size: many
V gene: TRBV14
J gene: TRBJ2-5
D gene: -
CDR3 DNA: TGTGCCAGCAGCCAAAATTTCGGGGGTGAGACCCAGTACTTC
CDR3 protein: CASSQNFGGETQYF

clone size: few
V gene: TRBV7-2
J gene: TRBJ2-1
D gene: -
CDR3 DNA: TGTGCCAGCAGCTTACTGGACTGGTATTACAATGAGCAGTTCTTC
CDR3 protein: CASSLLDWYYNEQFF

clone size: -
V gene: TRBV6-2/TRBV6-3
J gene: TRBJ1-1
D gene: -
CDR3 DNA: TGTGCCAGCACTAGATTTCCTAAAGGTGGACAGATGAACACTGAAGCTTTCTTT
CDR3 protein: CASTRFPKGGQMNTEAFF

clone size: -
V gene: TRBV12-3/TRBV12-4
J gene: TRBJ2-7
D gene: TRBD1
CDR3 DNA: TGTGCCAGCAGTCTTGGACAGGCGGGCTACGAGCAGTACTTC
CDR3 protein: CASSLGQAGYEQYF

clone size: many
V gene: TRBV4-1
J gene: TRBJ1-5
D gene: TRBD1
CDR3 DNA: TGCGCCAGCAGCCAAGCTCCTGGACAGGGGAAAAGCTATAAGAATCAGCCCCAGCATTTT
CDR3 protein: CASSQAPGQGKSYKNQPQHF

clone size: many
V gene: TRBV7-9
J gene: TRBJ1-5
D gene: TRBD1
CDR3 DNA: TGTGCCAGCAGCTTAGGGGCAGGGGGACAGCCCCAGCATTTT
CDR3 protein: CASSLGAGGQPQHF

clone size: many
V gene: TRBV7-9
J gene: TRBJ2-7
D gene: TRBD2
CDR3 DNA: TGTGCCAGCAGCCAGGGACTAGCGGGGGTTGGCGAGCAGTACTTC
CDR3 protein: CASSQGLAGVGEQYF

clone size: few
V gene: TRBV7-3
J gene: TRBJ1-6
D gene: TRBD1
CDR3 DNA: TGTGCCAGCAGCTCAGGGACAGCTTATAATTCACCCCTCCACTTT
CDR3 protein: CASSSGTAYNSPLHF

clone size: -
V gene: TRBV7-8
J gene: TRBJ1-2
D gene: -
CDR3 DNA: TGTGCCAGCAGCCCCCGCCTGGGCACCTATGGCTACACCTTC
CDR3 protein: CASSPRLGTYGYTF

clone size: -
V gene: TRBV29-1
J gene: TRBJ2-7
D gene: -
CDR3 DNA: TGCAGCGCTCAGGGACTGCTTGACTACGAGCAGTACTTC
CDR3 protein: CSAQGLLDYEQYF

clone size: many
V gene: TRBV6-2/TRBV6-3
J gene: TRBJ1-5
D gene: TRBD1
CDR3 DNA: TGTGCCAGCAGAACCTCCCGGACAGGCAACAATCAGCCCCAGCATTTT
CDR3 protein: CASRTSRTGNNQPQHF